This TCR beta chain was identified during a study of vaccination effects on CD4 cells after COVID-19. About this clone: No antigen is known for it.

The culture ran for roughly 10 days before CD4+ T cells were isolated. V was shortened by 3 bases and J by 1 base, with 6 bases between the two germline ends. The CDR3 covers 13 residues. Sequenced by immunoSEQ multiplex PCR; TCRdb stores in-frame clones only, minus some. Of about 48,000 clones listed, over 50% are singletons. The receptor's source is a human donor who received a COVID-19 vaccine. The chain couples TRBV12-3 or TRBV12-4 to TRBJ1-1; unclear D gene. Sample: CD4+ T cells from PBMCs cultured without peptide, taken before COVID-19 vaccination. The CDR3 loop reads CASSLGSNTEAFF. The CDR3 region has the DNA TGTGCCAGCAGTTTGGGATCGAACACTGAAGCTTTCTTT.